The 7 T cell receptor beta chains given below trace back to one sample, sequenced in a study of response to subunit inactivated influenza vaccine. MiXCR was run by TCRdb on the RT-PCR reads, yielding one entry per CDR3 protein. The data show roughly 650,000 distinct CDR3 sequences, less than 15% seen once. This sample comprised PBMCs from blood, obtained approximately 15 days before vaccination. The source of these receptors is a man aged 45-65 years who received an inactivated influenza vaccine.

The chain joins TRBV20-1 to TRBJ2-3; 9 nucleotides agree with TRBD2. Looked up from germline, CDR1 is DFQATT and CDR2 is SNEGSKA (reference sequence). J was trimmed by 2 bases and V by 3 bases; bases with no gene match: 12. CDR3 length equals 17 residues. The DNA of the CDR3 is TGCAGTGCTAGTTCTACCGGGACTAGCTTTTTCACAGATACGCAGTATTTT. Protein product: CSASSTGTSFFTDTQYF.

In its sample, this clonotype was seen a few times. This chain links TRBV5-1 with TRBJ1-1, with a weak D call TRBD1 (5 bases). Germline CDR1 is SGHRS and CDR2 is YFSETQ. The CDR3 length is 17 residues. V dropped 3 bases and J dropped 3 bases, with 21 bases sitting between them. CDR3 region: CASSSRGTSFRYTEAFF. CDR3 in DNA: TGCGCCAGCAGCTCCCGGGGGACGTCTTTTCGGTACACTGAAGCTTTCTTT.

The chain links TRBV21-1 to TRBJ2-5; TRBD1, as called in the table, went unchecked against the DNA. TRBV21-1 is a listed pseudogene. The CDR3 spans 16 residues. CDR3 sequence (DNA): TGTGCCAGCAGCAAAGTGGGACAGGGAGATCAAGAGACCCAGTACTTC. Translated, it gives CASSKVGQGDQETQYF.

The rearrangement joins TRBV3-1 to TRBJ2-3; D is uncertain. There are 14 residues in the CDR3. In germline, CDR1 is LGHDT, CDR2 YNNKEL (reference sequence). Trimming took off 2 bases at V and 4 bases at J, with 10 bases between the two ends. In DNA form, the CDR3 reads TGTGCCAGCAGCCAAATACTGGCATCAGATACGCAGTATTTT. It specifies CASSQILASDTQYF.

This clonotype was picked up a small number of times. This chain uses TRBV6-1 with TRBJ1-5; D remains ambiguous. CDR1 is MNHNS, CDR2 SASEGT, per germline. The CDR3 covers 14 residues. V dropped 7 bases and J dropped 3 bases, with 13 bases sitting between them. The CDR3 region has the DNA TGTGCCAGCACCCCTGACGGGGACAATCAGCCCCAGCATTTT. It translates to CASTPDGDNQPQHF.

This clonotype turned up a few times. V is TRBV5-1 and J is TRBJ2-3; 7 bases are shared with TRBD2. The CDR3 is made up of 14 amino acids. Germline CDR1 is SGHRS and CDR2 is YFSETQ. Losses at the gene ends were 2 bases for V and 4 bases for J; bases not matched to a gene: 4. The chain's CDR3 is CASSLSGTSDTQYF. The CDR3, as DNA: TGCGCCAGCAGCTTAAGCGGGACTTCAGATACGCAGTATTTT. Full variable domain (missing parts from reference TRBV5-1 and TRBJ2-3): KAGVTQTPRYLIKTRGQQVTLSCSPISGHRSVSWYQQTPGQGLQFLFEYFSETQRNKGNFPGRFSGRQFSNSRSEMNVSTLELGDSALYLCASSLSGTSDTQYFGPGTRLTVL.

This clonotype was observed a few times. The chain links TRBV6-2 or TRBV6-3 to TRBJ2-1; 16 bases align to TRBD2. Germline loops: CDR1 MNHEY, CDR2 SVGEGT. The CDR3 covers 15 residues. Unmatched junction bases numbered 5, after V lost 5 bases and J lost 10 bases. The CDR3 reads CASSGPGLAGGEQFF. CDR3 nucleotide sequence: TGTGCCAGCAGTGGCCCGGGACTAGCGGGAGGGGAGCAGTTCTTC.